The rows below give T cell receptor beta chains drawn from one sample of a study of blood T cell repertoires in COVID-19. The data were produced by immunoSEQ multiplex PCR, yet TCRdb's version contains in-frame clones alone and is incomplete. The sample yields some 150,000 clones, around 85% seen once. Sequencing was done on a sample of peripheral blood. All receptors derive from a man between 60 and 70 years old with COVID-19, enrolled during active disease. CDR3s include the opening cysteine and the closing phenylalanine or tryptophan. D genes are given only for firm matches. Clone size is shown for a subset of rows, as once, few, many or a class of expanded clone.

j_gene | d_gene | v_gene | abundance | CDR3nt | CDR3aa
TRBJ1-5 | . | TRBV19 | . | TGTGCCAGTAGTTCCAGCGGGCGAGTTAATAATCCCCAGCATTTT | CASSSSGRVNNPQHF
TRBJ2-1 | TRBD2 | TRBV5-5 | . | TGTGCCAGCAGCTTACGGCTAGCGGGAGGATACAATGAGCAGTTCTTC | CASSLRLAGGYNEQFF
TRBJ2-4 | TRBD1 | TRBV7-8 | . | TGTGCCAGCAGCTTATTCTTAGGGGGCGTCAACATTCAGTACTTC | CASSLFLGGVNIQYF
TRBJ2-2 | TRBD2 | TRBV7-7 | . | TGTGCTAGCAGCTTAGGCCCCCCACTAGCGGGGGGGCCGAGGACCGGGGAGCTGTTTTTT | CASSLGPPLAGGPRTGELFF
TRBJ1-5 | TRBD1 | TRBV9 | . | TGTGCCAGCAGCGGTAGGGGGCGCGATCAGCCCCAGCATTTT | CASSGRGRDQPQHF
TRBJ2-2 | . | TRBV28 | . | TGTGCCAGCAGTCCCCGGACAGCGAACACCGGGGAGCTGTTTTTT | CASSPRTANTGELFF
TRBJ2-1 | . | TRBV7-2 | . | TGTGCCAGCAGCTTAGCATCAGGGAACGGGCAGTTCTTC | CASSLASGNGQFF
TRBJ2-1 | . | TRBV18 | few | TGTGCCAGCTCACGCGACAGCGCACCCAACAATGAGCAGTTCTTC | CASSRDSAPNNEQFF
TRBJ2-1 | TRBD2 | TRBV12-3/TRBV12-4 | . | TGTGCCAGCGGGCGCGGGACTAGGACGTTCTTC | CASGRGTRTFF
TRBJ2-2 | . | TRBV28 | . | TGTGCCACCCTTACAAGCGGCGTAACGGGTAAACGGAACGAGCTGTTTTTT | CATLTSGVTGKRNELFF
TRBJ2-3 | . | TRBV19 | few | TGTGCCAGTAGCACTAGCCCGTCGGGGGTGAATACGCAGTATTTT | CASSTSPSGVNTQYF
TRBJ2-7 | . | TRBV7-8 | . | TGTGCCAGCAGCCTGTTCCAGGGGGAGCAGTACTTC | CASSLFQGEQYF
TRBJ1-5 | . | TRBV5-6 | . | TGTGCCAGCAGCCGATACGGGACAAGCGGTCAGCCCCAGCATTTT | CASSRYGTSGQPQHF
TRBJ2-1 | . | TRBV14 | . | TGTGCCAGCAAATACTCTAAAGATTACAATGAGCAGTTCTTC | CASKYSKDYNEQFF
TRBJ1-5 | TRBD1 | TRBV28 | . | TGTGCCAGCAGCCCCCAGGGACAGGGGGGGCAGCCCCAGCATTTT | CASSPQGQGGQPQHF
TRBJ1-1 | . | TRBV18 | . | TGTGCCAGCTCAGGCCAGGGGCAGGGGAACACTGAAGCTTTCTTT | CASSGQGQGNTEAFF
TRBJ2-5 | . | TRBV5-6 | . | TGTGCCAGCAGCCCAGTTCGGACAGCCTACCAAGAGACCCAGTACTTC | CASSPVRTAYQETQYF
TRBJ1-3 | . | TRBV7-6 | . | TGTGCCAGCAGCCCACTTACCCATGAATCTGGAAACACCATATATTTT | CASSPLTHESGNTIYF
TRBJ1-4 | . | TRBV7-6 | . | TGTGCCAGCAGCTTAGACATTAATGAAAAACTGTTTTTT | CASSLDINEKLFF
TRBJ1-2 | . | TRBV7-3 | . | TGTGCCAGCAGCACATCCGGGACACCGATCCCGGACTACACCTTC | CASSTSGTPIPDYTF
TRBJ2-7 | . | TRBV5-5 | . | TGTGCCAGCTCGTGGGGCATCTACGAGCAGTACTTC | CASSWGIYEQYF
TRBJ2-2 | TRBD1 | TRBV6-6 | . | TGTGCCAGCGGTTTCGACAGGGGGTTGCCCGGGGAGCTGTTTTTT | CASGFDRGLPGELFF
TRBJ1-3 | . | TRBV6-5 | . | TGTGCCAGCAAGAGGGGGAACTCTGGAAACACCATATATTTT | CASKRGNSGNTIYF
TRBJ2-7 | . | TRBV19 | . | TGTGCCAGTAGTTTTACAGGGATTTCGTCCGACGAGCAGTACTTC | CASSFTGISSDEQYF
TRBJ2-2 | . | TRBV7-3 | . | TGTGCCAGCAGCTCAAACTCGAACACCGGGGAGCTGTTTTTT | CASSSNSNTGELFF
TRBJ1-5 | . | TRBV7-5 | . | TGTGCCAGAAGTGGTCTGGGGGGACAGGGACAGATTCCGAACAATCAGCCCCAGCATTTT | CARSGLGGQGQIPNNQPQHF
TRBJ1-6 | . | TRBV25-1 | . | TGTGCCAGCAACCTCGGGGGGAACAATTCACCCCTCCACTTT | CASNLGGNNSPLHF
TRBJ2-1 | TRBD2 | TRBV29-1 | . | TGCAGCGCCGAACTAGCGGGAGGAGTTTACAATGAGCAGTTCTTC | CSAELAGGVYNEQFF
TRBJ1-5 | TRBD1 | TRBV19 | . | TGTGCCAGTAGTAGACAGGGTTCAGGTCAGCCCCAGCATTTT | CASSRQGSGQPQHF
TRBJ1-1 | . | TRBV6-2/TRBV6-3 | . | TGTGCCAGCAGTTATAGGGGCCTCTTGAACACTGAAGCTTTCTTT | CASSYRGLLNTEAFF
TRBJ2-2 | . | TRBV7-3 | . | TGTGCCTCCAGGGGCGGATACACCGGGGAGCTGTTTTTT | CASRGGYTGELFF
TRBJ1-2 | TRBD1 | TRBV4-3 | . | TGCGCCAGCAGCCAAGATAAAAGGGGGCAAGGCTACACCTTC | CASSQDKRGQGYTF
TRBJ1-1 | . | TRBV19 | . | TGTGCCAGTAGTGCCCAGCAGGGGTACACTGAAGCTTTCTTT | CASSAQQGYTEAFF
TRBJ2-5 | . | TRBV24-1 | . | TGTGCCACCAGTGACACCGGGACTCCCGAGACCCAGTACTTC | CATSDTGTPETQYF
TRBJ2-3 | . | TRBV27 | . | TGTGCCAGCAGTTTATTGCACAGATGGAGCACAGATACGCAGTATTTT | CASSLLHRWSTDTQYF
TRBJ1-3 | . | TRBV27 | . | TGTGCCAGCAGTAAAACGACAGGCAACTCTGGAAACACCATATATTTT | CASSKTTGNSGNTIYF
TRBJ2-3 | TRBD1 | TRBV9 | . | TGTGCCAGCAGCGTAGCTACAGGGGTGGCAGATACGCAGTATTTT | CASSVATGVADTQYF
TRBJ1-5 | . | TRBV19 | . | TGTGCCAGTAGTATAGGTCGTTCAGGGAAACAGCCCCAGCATTTT | CASSIGRSGKQPQHF
TRBJ2-1 | TRBD2 | TRBV5-4 | . | TGTGCCAGCAGCTTGGGACTAGCGGGAGGGCCGGAGCAGTTCTTC | CASSLGLAGGPEQFF
TRBJ2-5 | . | TRBV24-1 | . | TGTGCCACCAGTGATCCGGGAGAGACCCAGTACTTC | CATSDPGETQYF
TRBJ1-4 | . | TRBV19 | . | TGTGCCAGTAGTAGGGACATCATGGAAAAACTGTTTTTT | CASSRDIMEKLFF
TRBJ1-2 | TRBD1 | TRBV7-2 | . | TGTGCCAGCAGCAGAGGACAGGGCTATGGCTACACCTTC | CASSRGQGYGYTF
TRBJ2-7 | . | TRBV6-4 | . | TGTGCCAGCAGTGCCCCCCCCTCGTCCCAGGCGCGACCTAACTCCTACGAGCAGTACTTC | CASSAPPSSQARPNSYEQYF
TRBJ2-7 | . | TRBV2 | . | TGTGCCAGCAAGCGCTCCGTCGAATCCTACGAGCAGTACTTC | CASKRSVESYEQYF
TRBJ1-3 | . | TRBV28 | . | TGTGCCAGCAGCCCCCATTTGGGGGGAACTGGGTTGGGAAACACCATATATTTT | CASSPHLGGTGLGNTIYF
TRBJ1-5 | TRBD1 | TRBV20-1 | . | TGCAGTGCTAGTTCGGGACAGGGACGCAATCAGCCCCAGCATTTT | CSASSGQGRNQPQHF
TRBJ1-1 | . | TRBV28 | . | TGTGCCACCGAGGGGAACACTGAAGCTTTCTTT | CATEGNTEAFF
TRBJ2-5 | TRBD2 | TRBV18 | . | TGTGCCAGCTCACCTGTTTCAAGTGGTAGCGGGGAGACCCAGTACTTC | CASSPVSSGSGETQYF
TRBJ1-1 | . | TRBV29-1 | . | TGCAGCGTTGGACAGTCGAATACTGAAGCTTTCTTT | CSVGQSNTEAFF
TRBJ2-1 | TRBD2 | TRBV7-6 | . | TGTGCCAGCAGCTTAGTGGGGCCTAGCGGGGGGGCGGTTAGGCGGAAGAATGAGCAGTTCTTC | CASSLVGPSGGAVRRKNEQFF
TRBJ1-2 | TRBD1 | TRBV28 | . | TGTGCCAGCAGTTCGAGCAGGGACAGGACAAGGGAGGGCTATGGCTACACCTTC | CASSSSRDRTREGYGYTF